Below are 21 T cell receptor beta chains sequenced from a single sample in a study of cytomegalovirus exposure and HLA in healthy donors. In the PCR, 60 Vbeta and 13 Jbeta primers were used. Repertoires were generated with immunoSEQ multiplex PCR, while TCRdb's copy carries only in-frame clones and drops some. The data hold 150,000 to 200,000 clones, with roughly 80% observed a single time. Sequenced input: PBMCs. The receptor source for this set is a man in his forties or fifties in good health and CMV-seronegative.

This chain uses TRBV19 with TRBJ2-7; 9 positions match TRBD1. Germline-derived CDR1 and CDR2 are LNHDA and SQIVND (reference sequence). With V trimmed by 7 bases and J by 6 bases, 10 bases remained unmatched. CDR3 length: 14 amino acids. Written as DNA, the CDR3 is TGTGCCAGTAAACTAGGGACAGGGACTCGCGAGCAGTACTTC. Translated, it gives CASKLGTGTREQYF.

The CDR3 DNA is TGCGCCAGCAGCCAAGGAGAGACTAGCGGGAGCCCTAGCTCCTACGAGCAGTACTTC. It codes for CASSQGETSGSPSSYEQYF. The chain links TRBV4-1 to TRBJ2-7; 12 positions match TRBD2. The J segment lost 0 bases and the V segment lost 1 base, leaving 10 bases of the junction unmatched. The CDR3 is 19 residues long. CDR1 MGHRA and CDR2 YSYEKL come from the germline V gene.

This clone was recorded a few times. The rearrangement joins TRBV7-2 to TRBJ2-1; 12 nucleotides agree with TRBD2. The V and J ends lost 0 bases and 6 bases, in that order; junction bases with no gene match: 9. From germline, CDR1 is SGHTA and CDR2 FQGNSA. The CDR3 has 18 residues. This chain's CDR3 is CASSLAWLAGGFPNEQFF. The CDR3 nucleotides are TGTGCCAGCAGCTTAGCATGGCTAGCGGGAGGGTTTCCCAATGAGCAGTTCTTC.

This clone was seen only a few times. V usage is TRBV4-3 and J usage is TRBJ1-1, with a possible D match to TRBD1 (6 bases). The V gene's germline CDR1 is LGHNA and CDR2 YSLEER. There are 14 residues in the CDR3. Trimming removed 6 bases at V and 1 base at J, with 12 bases between. CDR3 in amino acids: CASRLDRSNTEAFF. The DNA of the CDR3 is TGCGCCAGCAGACTCGACAGGTCGAACACTGAAGCTTTCTTT.

The chain links TRBV2 to TRBJ1-5; tentative D call: TRBD1 (5 bases). Germline V gene data show CDR1 as SNHLY and CDR2 as FYNNEI. V lost 8 bases, J lost 4 bases, and 9 bases lay in between. The CDR3 extends over 12 amino acids. In DNA, the CDR3 is TGTGCCAGCGGGGGGGGGAATCAGCCCCAGCATTTT. This translates into CASGGGNQPQHF.

The chain has TRBV27 and TRBJ2-1; 14 bases line up with TRBD2. The CDR3 totals 15 residues. In germline, CDR1 is MNHEY, CDR2 SMNVEV (reference sequence). Germline trimming cut 6 bases from V and 7 bases from J; bases unmatched to any gene: 5. The CDR3 DNA reads as TGTGCCAGCAGCCCGGGGACTAGCGGGAGAAATGAGCAGTTCTTC. Amino acid sequence: CASSPGTSGRNEQFF.

Comment on this clone: Other DNA variants within this sample encode the same CDR3. CDR3 sequence: CASRRQAWTEAFF. DNA of the CDR3: TGTGCCAGCAGGAGACAGGCGTGGACTGAAGCTTTCTTT. J is TRBJ1-1 and V is TRBV6-5; D may be TRBD1 (6 bases). Germline values: CDR1 MNHEY, CDR2 SVGAGI. The V end was cut by 6 bases, the J end by 5 bases, with 13 bases between. The CDR3 has 13 residues.

The V gene is TRBV6-5, the J gene TRBJ1-2, with TRBD1 identical over 9 bases. CDR1 is MNHEY, CDR2 SVGAGI, per germline. CDR3 size: 15 residues. V was pared by 5 bases and J by 4 bases, with 8 bases of the junction left unmatched. CDR3 coding DNA: TGTGCCAGCAGTGCAGGACAGGGGAGGGCCTATGGCTACACCTTC. It codes for CASSAGQGRAYGYTF.

The chain joins TRBV7-9 to TRBJ2-1; tentative D call: TRBD2 (5 bases). Germline loops: CDR1 SEHNR, CDR2 FQNEAQ (reference sequence). V was pared by 2 bases and J by 0 bases, with 20 bases between. CDR3 length: 19 amino acids. CDR3 sequence (DNA): TGTGCCAGCAGCTTACGGCCTAGCCAATCGTCTGGCTCCTACAATGAGCAGTTCTTC. Translating it yields CASSLRPSQSSGSYNEQFF.

This clone was seen only a few times. This specimen includes other DNA sequences encoding the same CDR3. This chain joins TRBV2 and TRBJ1-4, with 7 bases aligning to TRBD1. Trimming removed 7 bases from V and 8 bases from J; junction bases left unmatched: 13. The CDR3 contains 15 residues. The germline V gene encodes CDR1 SNHLY and CDR2 FYNNEI. This CDR3 reads CASTPSARGWEKLFF. The CDR3 DNA reads as TGTGCCAGCACCCCATCAGCCAGGGGGTGGGAAAAACTGTTTTTT.

V and J are TRBV10-3 and TRBJ1-1; D is ambiguous. This CDR3 region has 13 residues. V was shortened by 4 bases and J by 0 bases, with 6 bases between the two germline ends. Germline V lookup: CDR1 ENHRY, CDR2 SYGVKD. Here the CDR3 reads CAISGEVNTEAFF. CDR3 DNA: TGTGCCATCAGTGGAGAAGTGAACACTGAAGCTTTCTTT.

The chain carries TRBV7-9 and TRBJ2-3; 12 bases line up with TRBD2. The CDR3 is 18 amino acids. V gave up 4 bases and J gave up 4 bases; unmatched junction bases: 12. In germline, CDR1 is SEHNR, CDR2 FQNEAQ (reference sequence). Here the CDR3 reads CASSSYPQTSGGPDTQYF. The CDR3 bases are TGTGCCAGCAGCTCATATCCCCAAACTAGCGGGGGGCCAGATACGCAGTATTTT.

The chain combines TRBV4-1 with TRBJ1-6, with a weak D call TRBD1 (5 bases). Trimming stripped 0 bases from V and 13 bases from J, with 13 bases between. Germline V gene data show CDR1 as MGHRA and CDR2 as YSYEKL. This CDR3 has 14 amino acids. CDR3 bases: TGCGCCAGCAGCCAAGAGGTAGGGGTTGCGCCCCTCCACTTT. Its translation: CASSQEVGVAPLHF.

The chain is built from TRBV11-3 and TRBJ2-1, with 10 nucleotides matching TRBD1. Trimming took 5 bases from V and 4 from J; bases not matched to a gene: 5. Germline CDR1 is SGHNT and CDR2 is YENEEA. This CDR3 is built from 15 residues. The CDR3 region has the DNA TGTGCCAGCAGCCGCCGGGGACAGGGGTACAATGAGCAGTTCTTC. It translates to CASSRRGQGYNEQFF. The full variable domain, completed using reference TRBV11-3 and TRBJ2-1, is EAGVVQSPRYKIIEKKQPVAFWCNPISGHNTLYWYLQNLGQGPELLIRYENEEAVDDSQLPKDRFSAERLKGVDSTLKIQPAELGDSAVYLCASSRRGQGYNEQFFGPGTRLTVL.

This clone was picked up a small number of times. The genes are TRBV27 and TRBJ2-7; the match to TRBD2 covers 8 bases. CDR3 length equals 14 residues. Unmatched junction bases numbered 4, after V lost 3 bases and J lost 3 bases. CDR1 and CDR2 (germline): MNHEY, SMNVEV (reference sequence). The CDR3 loop reads CASSFASGYYEQYF. CDR3 DNA: TGTGCCAGCAGTTTCGCTAGCGGGTACTACGAGCAGTACTTC.

The V call is TRBV5-4, the J call TRBJ1-2; 7 bases are shared with TRBD1. The CDR3 is 15 residues long. V trimming: 3 bases; J trimming: 7 bases; junction bases outside the gene matches: 12. CDR1 is SGHNT, CDR2 YYREEE, per germline (reference sequence). CDR3 nucleotide sequence: TGTGCCAGCAGCTGGGAAAACGTAGGGGGCTCTGGCTACACCTTC. Protein sequence: CASSWENVGGSGYTF.

This chain joins TRBV27 and TRBJ1-2; 7 bases match TRBD1. This CDR3 is 15 amino acids long. The germline V gene has CDR1 MNHEY and CDR2 SMNVEV (reference sequence). The J segment lost 2 bases and the V segment lost 6 bases, leaving 9 bases of the junction unmatched. In nucleotides, the CDR3 is TGTGCCAGCAGGTTAGCAAGAGGGGGCAACTATGGCTACACCTTC. Translating it yields CASRLARGGNYGYTF.

The genes are TRBV10-3 and TRBJ2-7; tentatively, D is TRBD2 (6 bases). With 2 bases removed from V and 5 bases from J, the gap between germline ends came to 10 bases. The germline gives CDR1 ENHRY, CDR2 SYGVKD. CDR3 length: 13 residues. This CDR3 is CAISEAGRNEQYF. Written as DNA, the CDR3 is TGTGCCATCAGTGAGGCAGGGAGGAACGAGCAGTACTTC.

The rearrangement uses TRBV19 and TRBJ1-1; perhaps TRBD1 as D (6 bases). Trimming shortened V by 9 bases and J by 1 base, and 9 bases separated the two germline ends. The CDR3 runs 12 residues. CDR1 and CDR2 from the germline V gene are LNHDA and SQIVND (reference sequence). CDR3 loop: CASIQGNTEAFF. The CDR3 nucleotides read TGTGCCAGCATACAGGGGAACACTGAAGCTTTCTTT.

This clone showed up just a few times. The CDR3 here is CASSADRARFF. The CDR3 DNA reads as TGCGCCAGCAGCGCAGACAGGGCCCGGTTCTTC. This chain links TRBV5-1 with TRBJ2-1; 7 nucleotides match TRBD1. V dropped 4 bases and J dropped 15; count of bases not matched to a gene: 7. This CDR3 has 11 residues. Germline V gene data show CDR1 as SGHRS and CDR2 as YFSETQ.

CDR3 sequence: CASSLGRDNEQFF. CDR3 DNA: TGTGCCAGCAGCTTAGGGCGGGACAATGAGCAGTTCTTC. The chain recombines TRBV7-9 with TRBJ2-1; possibly TRBD2 for D (5 bases). Per the germline V gene, CDR1 is SEHNR and CDR2 is FQNEAQ (reference sequence). The length of the CDR3 is 13 residues. V was cut by 1 base and J by 5 bases, with 6 bases left in between. The full variable domain, completed using reference TRBV7-9 and TRBJ2-1, is DTGVSQNPRHKITKRGQNVTFRCDPISEHNRLYWYRQTLGQGPEFLTYFQNEAQLEKSRLLSDRFSAERPKGSFSTLEIQRTEQGDSAMYLCASSLGRDNEQFFGPGTRLTVL.